These 20 T cell receptor beta chains share one sample of origin, sequenced in a study of OX40 agonist ivuxolimab in advanced cancers. Assay used: immunoSEQ multiplex PCR; TCRdb lists only in-frame clones, some missing. This table has about 100,000 clones, roughly 90% appearing once. The sequencing here drew on CD4+ or CD8+ T cells sorted from blood, taken in a trial of the OX40 agonist ivuxolimab. These receptors came from an adult with an advanced solid tumor such as melanoma, head and neck, liver or kidney cancer.

This clone was seen only a few times. The chain uses TRBV7-6 and TRBJ1-5; tentatively, D is TRBD1 (6 bases). The CDR3 sequence is 13 residues long. Per germline, CDR1 SGHVS and CDR2 FNYEAQ. Trimming stripped 5 bases from V and 4 bases from J, with 9 bases between. CDR3 sequence: CASSPGQNQPQHF. In nucleotides, the CDR3 is TGTGCCAGCAGCCCCGGACAGAATCAGCCCCAGCATTTT.

The V gene is TRBV5-1, the J gene TRBJ2-5; D uncertain. V lost 0 bases, J lost 3 bases, and 12 bases lay in between. The CDR3 runs to 15 residues. Per germline, CDR1 SGHRS and CDR2 YFSETQ. The CDR3 loop is CASSLAGTVEETQYF. In nucleotides, the CDR3 is TGCGCCAGCAGCTTGGCCGGCACAGTCGAAGAGACCCAGTACTTC.

V and J are TRBV5-3 and TRBJ2-3; 11 bases are shared with TRBD2. TRBV5-3 carries the ORF label, with uncertain function. This CDR3 is built from 19 residues. Trimming removed 4 bases from V and 2 bases from J; junction bases left unmatched: 15. For the CDR3, the DNA is TGTGCCAGAAGCAAAAATATTAAAATGACTAGCGGGGTCACAGATACGCAGTATTTT. This sequence encodes CARSKNIKMTSGVTDTQYF.

The rearrangement uses TRBV29-1 and TRBJ2-1; 11 bases map to TRBD1. The germline V gene has CDR1 SQVTM and CDR2 ANQGSEA. The CDR3 runs to 13 residues. The V and J ends lost 7 bases and 11 bases, in that order; junction bases with no gene match: 10. The chain's CDR3 is CSERTGGVEKQFF. For the CDR3, the DNA is TGCAGCGAACGGACAGGGGGCGTAGAAAAGCAGTTCTTC.

The chain has TRBV7-2 and TRBJ2-7; D unresolved. Looked up from germline, CDR1 is SGHTA and CDR2 is FQGNSA. The CDR3 runs 12 residues. V gave up 5 bases and J gave up 4 bases, with 9 bases separating them. CDR3 loop: CASSPDRYEQYF. The CDR3 DNA follows: TGTGCCAGCAGCCCCGACCGTTACGAGCAGTACTTC.

The chain recombines TRBV6-6 with TRBJ2-5; 8 nucleotides align to TRBD2. This CDR3 spans 13 amino acids. Germline CDR1 MNHNY, CDR2 SVGAGI (reference sequence). The V and J ends lost 7 bases and 5 bases, in that order; junction bases with no gene match: 6. The CDR3 nucleotides are TGTGCCAGCACCGCAACTAGCGGTGAGACCCAGTACTTC. Protein product: CASTATSGETQYF.

The chain employs TRBV21-1 and TRBJ1-2; no check of the table's D call, TRBD1, against the DNA was made. TRBV21-1 is annotated as a pseudogene. There are 16 residues in the CDR3. As DNA, the CDR3 is TGTGCCAGCAGCGACACGGGACAGCAGATCTCATATGGCTACACCTTC. Translation: CASSDTGQQISYGYTF.

The CDR3 sequence is CASSLRRGRTGELFF. As DNA, the CDR3 is TGTGCCAGCAGCTTGCGACGGGGGCGAACCGGGGAGCTGTTTTTT. The chain uses TRBV5-5 and TRBJ2-2; D may correspond to TRBD1 or TRBD2 (6 bases each). Per the germline V gene, CDR1 is SGHKS and CDR2 is YYEKEE (reference sequence). CDR3 length: 15 residues. Trimming left V 1 base short and J 5 bases short, with 12 bases between.

The chain is built from TRBV7-9 and TRBJ2-5, with TRBD2 matching 8 bases. CDR3 length: 16 residues. CDR1 and CDR2 (germline): SEHNR, FQNEAQ (reference sequence). V gave up 0 bases and J gave up 2 bases; unmatched junction bases: 5. CDR3 DNA: TGTGCCAGCAGCTTAGCGTGGGCGGGAGGACAAGAGACCCAGTACTTC. Protein: CASSLAWAGGQETQYF.

The rearrangement joins TRBV5-1 to TRBJ1-2; a possible D gene is TRBD1 (6 bases). The germline V gene has CDR1 SGHRS and CDR2 YFSETQ. The CDR3 runs to 14 residues. Trimming removed 5 bases at V and 6 bases at J, with 17 bases between. The CDR3 DNA follows: TGCGCCAGCAGTAAACAGGGTGTAGCGGATGGCTACACCTTC. As protein: CASSKQGVADGYTF. Together with reference TRBV5-1 and TRBJ1-2, the CDR3 gives the full variable domain: KAGVTQTPRYLIKTRGQQVTLSCSPISGHRSVSWYQQTPGQGLQFLFEYFSETQRNKGNFPGRFSGRQFSNSRSEMNVSTLELGDSALYLCASSKQGVADGYTFGSGTRLTVV.

This clone appeared a few times. The V gene is TRBV7-3, the J gene TRBJ1-6; D is perhaps TRBD1 (6 bases). V lost 5 bases and J lost 10, with 15 bases in between. Germline V gene data show CDR1 as SGHTA and CDR2 as FQGTGA. The CDR3 contains 14 residues. CDR3 sequence: CASSRRGARSPLHF. The CDR3 DNA is TGTGCCAGCAGCCGCAGGGGAGCACGGTCACCCCTCCACTTT.

The V and J genes are TRBV29-1 and TRBJ2-2, with D hard to call. V dropped 3 bases and J dropped 1 base, with 3 bases sitting between them. CDR3 length equals 12 residues. Germline assignment: CDR1 SQVTM and CDR2 ANQGSEA. This chain's CDR3 is CSVDRNTGELFF. Here the CDR3 DNA reads TGCAGCGTTGACAGGAACACCGGGGAGCTGTTTTTT.

The chain recombines TRBV2 with TRBJ1-3; D is unclear. The germline CDR1 and CDR2 sequences are SNHLY and FYNNEI. The V and J ends lost 6 bases and 1 base respectively, with 10 bases between them. This CDR3 has 14 residues. The CDR3 sequence is CASSQQISGNTIYF. The CDR3, as DNA: TGTGCCAGCAGCCAACAGATTTCTGGAAACACCATATATTTT. The complete variable domain, with remaining parts taken from reference TRBV2 and TRBJ1-3, reads EPEVTQTPSHQVTQMGQEVILRCVPISNHLYFYWYRQILGQKVEFLVSFYNNEISEKSEIFDDQFSVERPDGSNFTLKIRSTKLEDSAMYFCASSQQISGNTIYFGEGSWLTVV.

The J gene is TRBJ2-2, the V gene TRBV19, with 10 bases lining up with TRBD2. This CDR3 has 16 residues. Germline V gene data show CDR1 as LNHDA and CDR2 as SQIVND (reference sequence). Germline trimming cut 4 bases from V and 4 bases from J; bases unmatched to any gene: 6. CDR3 DNA sequence: TGTGCCAGTAGTACCTTCAGCGGGGGGGCCACCGGGGAGCTGTTTTTT. Residues: CASSTFSGGATGELFF.

The chain couples TRBV30 to TRBJ1-1; no firm D call. The germline V and J ends were trimmed by 6 bases and 4 bases, with 15 bases remaining between them. There are 13 residues in the CDR3. CDR1 and CDR2 from the germline V gene are GTSNPN and SVGIG (reference sequence). The DNA for the CDR3 is TGTGCCTGCGAGAGGACCTTAGGCACTGAAGCTTTCTTT. Translated, it gives CACERTLGTEAFF.

V usage is TRBV6-6 and J usage is TRBJ2-7; 15 bases are a match to TRBD2. Germline CDR1 is MNHNY and CDR2 is SVGAGI (reference sequence). J gave up 2 bases and V 6 bases, and 5 bases lay outside the gene matches. CDR3 size: 16 residues. In nucleotides, the CDR3 is TGTGCCAGCAGCCTTGGACTAGCGGGGGGGACCTACGAGCAGTACTTC. Translating it yields CASSLGLAGGTYEQYF.

This chain connects TRBV28 to TRBJ2-2, with TRBD2 matching over 7 bases. The ends lost 2 bases at V and 8 bases at J; junction bases unmatched: 11. The CDR3 contains 16 residues. From germline, CDR1 is MDHEN and CDR2 SYDVKM. As DNA, the CDR3 is TGTGCCAGCAGTTTAGGGCAGGGAGGGATGTCGGGGGAGCTGTTTTTT. As protein: CASSLGQGGMSGELFF.

The rearrangement uses TRBV7-9 and TRBJ1-2; 10 positions agree with TRBD1. With V trimmed by 3 bases and J by 7 bases, 2 bases remained unmatched. The germline CDR1 and CDR2 sequences are SEHNR and FQNEAQ (reference sequence). This CDR3 is built from 13 residues. The CDR3 loop reads CASSLTGGSGYTF. DNA for the CDR3: TGTGCCAGCAGCTTGACAGGGGGCAGTGGCTACACCTTC.

The chain has TRBV2 and TRBJ2-5; no firm D call. The V end lost 2 bases, the J end lost 2 bases, and 6 bases lay between the germline ends. CDR3 length: 13 amino acids. Germline-derived CDR1 and CDR2 are SNHLY and FYNNEI. The CDR3 sequence is CASSEWGQETQYF. In DNA, the CDR3 is TGTGCCAGCAGTGAATGGGGACAAGAGACCCAGTACTTC.

About this clone itself: The sample has other DNA sequences that encode this CDR3 too. V usage is TRBV2 and J usage is TRBJ1-2, with no clear D. The CDR3 spans 13 residues. Germline CDR1 is SNHLY and CDR2 is FYNNEI. The V and J ends lost 4 bases and 1 base respectively, with 7 bases between them. Here the CDR3 reads CASSVEGNYGYTF. The CDR3 DNA reads TGTGCCAGCAGTGTGGAGGGTAACTATGGCTACACCTTC.